These T cell receptor beta chains were read from a single sample in a study of CD8 T cells in Susac syndrome. From the immunoSEQ multiplex PCR reads, TCRdb called clonotypes with MiXCR, one entry per CDR3 protein. The data hold 100,000 or so distinct CDR3 sequences, with roughly 94% observed a single time. Sequencing was performed on CD4+ T cells from PBMCs. The receptors were gathered from a human donor with Susac syndrome. Both conserved end residues are part of each CDR3. The D gene is left open where the match is weak. Only some rows state a clone size, as once, few, many or a class for expanded clones.

d_gene,abundance,v_gene,j_gene,CDR3aa,CDR3nt
NA,NA,TRBV28,TRBJ2-3,CASSPRQTDTQYF,TGTGCCAGCAGTCCCCGACAGACAGATACGCAGTATTTT
NA,NA,TRBV9,TRBJ1-1,CASSFSGLDTEAFF,TGTGCCAGCAGCTTCTCGGGTCTCGACACTGAAGCTTTCTTT
NA,NA,TRBV15,TRBJ2-2,CATREGANTGELFF,TGTGCCACCAGGGAGGGGGCGAACACCGGGGAGCTGTTTTTT
NA,NA,TRBV14,TRBJ2-4,CASSQDMYWPGLAKNIQYF,TGTGCCAGCAGCCAAGATATGTATTGGCCGGGGCTAGCCAAAAACATTCAGTACTTC
TRBD1,NA,TRBV7-3,TRBJ2-3,CASSSAGGRGRDTQYF,TGTGCCAGCAGCTCCGCCGGCGGCAGGGGGCGAGATACGCAGTATTTT
TRBD2,NA,TRBV7-3,TRBJ2-3,CASSFGSGGADTQYF,TGTGCCAGCAGCTTCGGTAGCGGGGGGGCCGATACGCAGTATTTT
NA,NA,TRBV5-1,TRBJ2-5,CASSLGPDETQYF,TGCGCCAGCAGCTTGGGACCGGACGAGACCCAGTACTTC
NA,NA,TRBV28,TRBJ2-5,CASSQHLGGVETQYF,TGTGCCAGCAGTCAACACCTGGGGGGCGTGGAGACCCAGTACTTC
NA,once,TRBV20-1,TRBJ1-1,CSARYSIGTEAFF,TGCAGTGCTAGATATTCTATAGGGACTGAAGCTTTCTTT
NA,NA,TRBV9,TRBJ1-5,CASSEGNQPQHF,TGTGCCAGCAGCGAAGGGAATCAGCCCCAGCATTTT
NA,NA,TRBV5-1,TRBJ2-3,CASSTGRGTDTQYF,TGCGCCAGCAGCACGGGACGGGGCACAGATACGCAGTATTTT
NA,NA,TRBV29-1,TRBJ1-1,CSVEESRGAEAFF,TGCAGCGTTGAAGAGAGCCGGGGAGCTGAAGCTTTCTTT
NA,NA,TRBV5-1,TRBJ2-5,CASSLGWETQYF,TGCGCCAGCAGCTTGGGATGGGAGACCCAGTACTTC
TRBD1,NA,TRBV2,TRBJ2-1,CASSVGTALIHNEQFF,TGTGCCAGCAGCGTTGGGACAGCCCTAATCCACAATGAGCAGTTCTTC
NA,NA,TRBV7-2,TRBJ1-5,CASSSTDLAQHF,TGTGCCAGCAGCTCGACGGACCTGGCCCAGCATTTT
NA,NA,TRBV25-1,TRBJ1-2,CASSGASASRYGYTF,TGTGCCAGCAGTGGGGCCAGCGCGTCGAGATATGGCTACACCTTC
NA,NA,TRBV24-1,TRBJ1-2,CATSGGRLGHGYTF,TGTGCCACCTCCGGGGGCAGGCTGGGGCATGGCTACACCTTC
NA,NA,TRBV30,TRBJ2-1,CACSANEQFF,TGTGCCTGTAGTGCCAATGAGCAGTTCTTC
NA,NA,TRBV2,TRBJ2-1,CASSLQEVVSYNEQFF,TGTGCCAGCAGCCTCCAGGAGGTAGTATCCTACAATGAGCAGTTCTTC
TRBD2,NA,TRBV3-1,TRBJ2-3,CASSFNLAGGSTDTQYF,TGTGCCAGCAGCTTCAATTTAGCGGGGGGGAGCACAGATACGCAGTATTTT
TRBD1,NA,TRBV7-9,TRBJ1-5,CASSHGTGLQHF,TGTGCCAGCAGCCACGGGACAGGGCTCCAGCATTTT
NA,NA,TRBV2,TRBJ1-1,CASSDRKNTEAFF,TGTGCCAGCTCTGACAGGAAGAACACTGAAGCTTTCTTT
NA,NA,TRBV25-1,TRBJ2-7,CASSVGGEQYF,TGTGCCAGCAGTGTTGGGGGAGAGCAGTACTTC
NA,NA,TRBV7-9,TRBJ1-2,CASSLTAGVSTRNYGYTF,TGTGCCAGCAGCTTAACGGCAGGGGTCTCGACCCGCAATTATGGCTACACCTTC
NA,NA,TRBV5-4,TRBJ2-4,CASSDGNIQYF,TGTGCCAGCAGCGACGGAAACATTCAGTACTTC
NA,NA,TRBV30,TRBJ2-5,CAWSAGQGYQETQYF,TGTGCCTGGAGTGCGGGTCAGGGGTACCAAGAGACCCAGTACTTC
NA,NA,TRBV7-9,TRBJ2-6,CASSPQASGANVLTF,TGTGCCAGCAGCCCCCAGGCCTCTGGGGCCAACGTCCTGACTTTC
NA,NA,TRBV28,TRBJ1-3,CAGSRGGSGNTIYF,TGTGCCGGCTCGCGAGGGGGCTCTGGAAACACCATATATTTT
NA,NA,TRBV2,TRBJ2-1,CASRATGTRTKNEQFF,TGTGCCAGCAGAGCGACCGGGACAAGGACAAAAAATGAGCAGTTCTTC
TRBD2,NA,TRBV7-2,TRBJ2-7,CASSPTSGESYEQYF,TGTGCCAGCAGCCCTACTAGCGGGGAGTCCTACGAGCAGTACTTC
NA,NA,TRBV6-5,TRBJ2-1,CASSYGLAPEVNEQFF,TGTGCCAGCAGTTACGGCCTTGCCCCGGAGGTAAATGAGCAGTTCTTC
NA,NA,TRBV9,TRBJ1-2,CASSVVETASPTF,TGTGCCAGCAGCGTAGTGGAGACAGCCTCCCCCACCTTC